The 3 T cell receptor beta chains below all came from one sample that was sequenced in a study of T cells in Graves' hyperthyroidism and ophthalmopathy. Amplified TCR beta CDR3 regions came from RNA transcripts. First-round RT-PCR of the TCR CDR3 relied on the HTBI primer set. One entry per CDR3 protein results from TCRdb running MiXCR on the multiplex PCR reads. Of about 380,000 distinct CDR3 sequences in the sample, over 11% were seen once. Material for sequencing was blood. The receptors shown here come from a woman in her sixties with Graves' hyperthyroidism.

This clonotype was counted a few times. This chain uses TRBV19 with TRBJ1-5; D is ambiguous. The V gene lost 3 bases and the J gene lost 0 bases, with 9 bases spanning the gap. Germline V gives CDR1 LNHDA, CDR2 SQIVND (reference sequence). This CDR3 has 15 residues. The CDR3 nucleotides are TGTGCCAGTAGTATGACGGTTTATAGCAATCAGCCCCAGCATTTT. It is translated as CASSMTVYSNQPQHF.

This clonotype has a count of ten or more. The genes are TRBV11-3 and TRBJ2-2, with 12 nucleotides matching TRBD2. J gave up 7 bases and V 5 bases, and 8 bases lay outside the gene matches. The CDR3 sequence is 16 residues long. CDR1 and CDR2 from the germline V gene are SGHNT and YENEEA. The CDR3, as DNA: TGTGCCAGCAGCCCACCCGGACTAGCGGGAAGCGGGGAGCTGTTTTTT. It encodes CASSPPGLAGSGELFF.

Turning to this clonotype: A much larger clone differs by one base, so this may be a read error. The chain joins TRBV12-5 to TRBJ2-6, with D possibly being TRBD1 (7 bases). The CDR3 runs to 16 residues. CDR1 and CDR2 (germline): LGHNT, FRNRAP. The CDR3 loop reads CASGGLTGTGANVLAF. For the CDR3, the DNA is TGTGCTAGCGGGGGCTTGACAGGGACTGGGGCCAACGTCCTGGCTTTC. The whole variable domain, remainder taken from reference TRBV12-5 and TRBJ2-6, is DARVTQTPRHKVTEMGQEVTMRCQPILGHNTVFWYRQTMMQGLELLAYFRNRAPLDDSGMPKDRFSAEMPDATLATLKIQPSEPRDSAVYFCASGGLTGTGANVLAFGAGSRLTVL.